These 14 T cell receptor beta chains were all obtained from the same sample, sequenced in a study of OX40 agonist ivuxolimab in advanced cancers. Sequencing was performed with immunoSEQ multiplex PCR; in TCRdb, only in-frame clones are kept and a portion is missing. The sample consists of some 77,000 clones, around 87% of them appearing once. Sequenced material: CD4+ or CD8+ T cells sorted from blood, taken in a trial of the OX40 agonist ivuxolimab. The receptors come from an adult with an advanced solid tumor such as melanoma, head and neck, liver or kidney cancer.

This sequence joins TRBV6-5 and TRBJ1-2; D uncertain. Per germline, CDR1 MNHEY and CDR2 SVGAGI. The CDR3 runs to 15 residues. The V gene lost 2 bases and the J gene lost 2 bases, with 12 bases spanning the gap. DNA for the CDR3: TGTGCCAGCAGTTACAGTCGGGTCAACAACTATGGCTACACCTTC. Amino acids: CASSYSRVNNYGYTF.

The chain carries TRBV19 and TRBJ2-6; D is undetermined. V was shortened by 4 bases and J by 0 bases, with 10 bases between the two germline ends. The CDR3 is 16 amino acids. The germline V gene encodes CDR1 LNHDA and CDR2 SQIVND (reference sequence). CDR3 bases: TGTGCCAGTAGTAGAAAACCGTTCTCTGGGGCCAACGTCCTGACTTTC. This gives the protein CASSRKPFSGANVLTF.

This chain joins TRBV6-1 and TRBJ1-3; 8 bases fit TRBD1. The CDR3 has 14 amino acids. From germline, CDR1 is MNHNS and CDR2 SASEGT. V lost 7 bases and J lost 1; bases outside the gene matches: 3. Here the CDR3 reads CASTDRGSGNTIYF. The DNA for the CDR3 is TGTGCCAGCACAGACAGGGGATCTGGAAACACCATATATTTT.

CDR3 bases: TGTGCCACCAGCAGCGCCGGGGGGTCCAATCAGCCCCAGCATTTT. As protein: CATSSAGGSNQPQHF. The chain combines TRBV15 with TRBJ1-5; D perhaps matches TRBD1 (5 bases). Germline lookup yields CDR1 LNHNV and CDR2 YYDKDF (reference sequence). The CDR3 is 15 residues long. The V and J ends lost 3 bases and 3 bases respectively, with 12 bases between them.

The rearrangement joins TRBV5-6 to TRBJ2-1, with TRBD1 identical over 8 bases. This CDR3 comprises 15 residues. Germline assignment: CDR1 SGHDT and CDR2 YYEEEE. V lost 0 bases, J lost 6 bases, and 5 bases stayed unmatched. CDR3 sequence reads: CASSLGQGAGNEQFF. CDR3 coding DNA: TGTGCCAGCAGCTTGGGGCAGGGGGCCGGCAATGAGCAGTTCTTC.

The chain combines TRBV27 with TRBJ2-3; 7 bases fit TRBD1. V shed 0 bases, J shed 5 bases, and the junction held 5 bases outside the gene matches. CDR3 length equals 15 residues. Germline V gene lookup returns CDR1 MNHEY and CDR2 SMNVEV (reference sequence). The CDR3 DNA sequence: TGTGCCAGCAGTTTATCGTACAGGGGCATAGATACGCAGTATTTT. It yields the protein CASSLSYRGIDTQYF.

The chain is built from TRBV28 and TRBJ1-2; TRBD1 agrees at 11 bases. This CDR3 is 14 amino acids long. The germline V gene has CDR1 MDHEN and CDR2 SYDVKM. V dropped 2 bases and J dropped 7; count of bases not matched to a gene: 3. As DNA, the CDR3 is TGTGCCAGCAGTTTAGGGACAGGGGGTGGTGGCTACACCTTC. This encodes CASSLGTGGGGYTF.

V gene TRBV7-9 combines with J gene TRBJ1-1; the D gene is possibly TRBD1 (6 bases). The V end lost 3 bases, the J end lost 2 bases, and 16 bases lay between the germline ends. Germline CDR1 SEHNR, CDR2 FQNEAQ (reference sequence). CDR3 length: 16 residues. CDR3 bases: TGTGCCAGCAGCTTCGTCACGACAGGAGGAAACACTGAAGCTTTCTTT. Its translation is CASSFVTTGGNTEAFF.

The chain links TRBV6-1 to TRBJ2-3; 7 positions match TRBD2. The germline V gene encodes CDR1 MNHNS and CDR2 SASEGT. The CDR3 is made up of 17 amino acids. The ends lost 3 bases at V and 1 base at J; junction bases unmatched: 10. In DNA form, the CDR3 reads TGTGCCAGCAGTGACTTAGCGGGTTCGACGCGCACAGATACGCAGTATTTT. Its translation: CASSDLAGSTRTDTQYF.

The chain couples TRBV29-1 to TRBJ2-5, with 9 bases that match TRBD1. Trimming cost V 6 bases and J 5 bases; bases outside gene matches: 13. CDR3 length: 15 residues. Germline lookup yields CDR1 SQVTM and CDR2 ANQGSEA. CDR3 DNA sequence: TGCAGCGTCCTCCGGGACAGGGTGATCATTGAGACCCAGTACTTC. It translates to CSVLRDRVIIETQYF.

The chain combines TRBV9 with TRBJ2-7, with no clear D. The length of the CDR3 is 16 residues. Trimming stripped 4 bases from V and 1 base from J, with 18 bases between. Per the germline V gene, CDR1 is SGDLS and CDR2 is YYNGEE. For the CDR3, the DNA is TGTGCCAGCAGCCCCGGCATGTTAAGAGAGTCCTACGAGCAGTACTTC. Translating gives CASSPGMLRESYEQYF.

This clone was detected a few times. The chain has TRBV5-6 and TRBJ2-5, with 10 positions matching TRBD2. Trimming at V came to 5 bases and at J to 5 bases, leaving 21 bases not matched to a gene. The CDR3 has 19 amino acids. The V gene's germline CDR1 is SGHDT and CDR2 YYEEEE. CDR3: CASSSTPSGSLRAAETQYF. The CDR3 DNA follows: TGTGCCAGCAGTTCTACACCTAGCGGGAGCTTGAGGGCGGCGGAGACCCAGTACTTC. The whole variable domain, filled in from reference TRBV5-6 and TRBJ2-5, reads DAGVTQSPTHLIKTRGQQVTLRCSPKSGHDTVSWYQQALGQGPQFIFQYYEEEERQRGNFPDRFSGHQFPNYSSELNVNALLLGDSALYLCASSSTPSGSLRAAETQYFGPGTRLLVL.

This chain joins TRBV4-2 and TRBJ2-2; maybe TRBD1 (7 bases). With 1 base removed from V and 5 bases from J, the gap between germline ends came to 14 bases. The germline V gene has CDR1 LGHNA and CDR2 YNFKEQ. The CDR3 length is 16 residues. CDR3 loop: CASSQGGAGGTGELFF. The CDR3, as DNA: TGTGCCAGCAGCCAAGGCGGGGCAGGGGGAACCGGGGAGCTGTTTTTT.

V usage is TRBV19 and J usage is TRBJ1-3, with TRBD1 matching over 8 bases. The germline CDR1 and CDR2 sequences are LNHDA and SQIVND (reference sequence). Trimming at V came to 6 bases and at J to 1 base, leaving 8 bases not matched to a gene. This CDR3 spans 16 amino acids. The CDR3, as DNA: TGTGCCAGTAGGACCGGGACAGGAGTTTCTGGAAACACCATATATTTT. Its protein is CASRTGTGVSGNTIYF.